The clone carrying this TCR beta chain was seen more than once but under ten times. Its target is not known. The CDR3 is 14 residues long. V was cut by 3 bases and J by 7 bases, with 19 bases left in between. Germline CDR1 reads DFQATT; CDR2 reads SNEGSKA (reference sequence). These data belong to a study of T-cell memory formation after mild COVID-19. About the research overall: The TCR clusters were mostly specific to one donor. The study, taken as a whole, reports: Contracting clones localized mainly to CM and EM when CD4+ and mainly to EMRA when CD8+.

Each CDR3 protein is one row after TCRdb ran MiXCR on the 5' RACE reads. The sample lists about half a million distinct CDR3 sequences, roughly 20% occurring once. The chain combines TRBV20-1 with TRBJ2-7; the D is unclear. Sequencing input: PBMCs or a T cell subset sorted from them (not recorded which). The sequence was obtained from an adult woman who had mild COVID-19 (a few samples of this study predate the infection). Cell type and time point are not known. CDR3 protein: CSARPMESQWEQYF. The CDR3, as DNA: TGCAGTGCTAGGCCCATGGAGAGCCAATGGGAGCAGTACTTC.